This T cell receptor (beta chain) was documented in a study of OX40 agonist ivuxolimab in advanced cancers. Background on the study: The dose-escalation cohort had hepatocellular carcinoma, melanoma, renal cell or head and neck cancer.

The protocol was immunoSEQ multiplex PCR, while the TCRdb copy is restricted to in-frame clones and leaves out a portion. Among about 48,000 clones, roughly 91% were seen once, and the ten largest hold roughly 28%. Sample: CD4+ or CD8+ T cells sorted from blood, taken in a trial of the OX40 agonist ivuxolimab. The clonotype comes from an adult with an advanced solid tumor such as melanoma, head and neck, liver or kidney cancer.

CDR3 region: CASSRQGGSTEAFF. The CDR3 DNA reads TGTGCCAGTAGTAGACAGGGGGGCAGCACTGAAGCTTTCTTT. The genes are TRBV19 and TRBJ1-1, with TRBD1 matching over 9 bases. CDR3 length equals 14 residues. Trimming took 4 bases from V and 4 from J; bases not matched to a gene: 4. Germline V gene sequence: CDR1 LNHDA, CDR2 SQIVND (reference sequence).